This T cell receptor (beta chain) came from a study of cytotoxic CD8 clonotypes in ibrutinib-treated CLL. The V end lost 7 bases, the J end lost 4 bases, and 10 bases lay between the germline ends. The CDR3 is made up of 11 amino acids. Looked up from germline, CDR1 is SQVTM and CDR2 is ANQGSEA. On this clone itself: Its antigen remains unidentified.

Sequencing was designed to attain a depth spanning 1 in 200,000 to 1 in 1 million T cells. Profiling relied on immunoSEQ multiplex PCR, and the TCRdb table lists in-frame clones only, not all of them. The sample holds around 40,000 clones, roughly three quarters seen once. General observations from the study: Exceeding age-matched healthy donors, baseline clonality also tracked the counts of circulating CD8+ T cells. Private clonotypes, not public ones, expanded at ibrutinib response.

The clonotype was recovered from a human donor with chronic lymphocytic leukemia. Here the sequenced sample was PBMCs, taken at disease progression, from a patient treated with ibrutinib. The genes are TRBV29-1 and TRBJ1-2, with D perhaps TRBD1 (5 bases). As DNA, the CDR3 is TGCAGCGCCGGGACTGCCTATGGCTACACCTTC. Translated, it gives CSAGTAYGYTF.